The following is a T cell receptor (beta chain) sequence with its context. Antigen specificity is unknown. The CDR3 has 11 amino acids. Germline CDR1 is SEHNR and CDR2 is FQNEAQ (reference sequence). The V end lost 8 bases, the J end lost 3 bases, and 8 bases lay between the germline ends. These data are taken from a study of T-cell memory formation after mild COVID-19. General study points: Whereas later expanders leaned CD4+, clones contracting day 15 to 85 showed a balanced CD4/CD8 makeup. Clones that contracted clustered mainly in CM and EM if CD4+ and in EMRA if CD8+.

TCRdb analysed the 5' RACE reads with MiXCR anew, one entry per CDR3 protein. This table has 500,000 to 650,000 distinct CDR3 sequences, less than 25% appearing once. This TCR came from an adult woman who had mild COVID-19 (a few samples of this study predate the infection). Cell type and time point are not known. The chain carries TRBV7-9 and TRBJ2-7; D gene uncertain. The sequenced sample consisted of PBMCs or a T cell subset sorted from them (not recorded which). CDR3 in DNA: TGTGCCAGCGGCAGGAGCTACGAGCAGTACTTC. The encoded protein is CASGRSYEQYF.